The rows below give T cell receptor delta chains drawn from one sample of a study of gammadelta T cells in human blood. TCRdb redid clone calling on the RT-PCR reads using CATT. The table shows some 2,000 delta-chain clones, with about 2.5% occurring only once. The sample comprised Vgamma9Vdelta2 gamma-delta T cells from fetal blood. These receptors all come from a human fetus. Both conserved end residues are part of each CDR3.

TRDJ1,TRDV2,14,CACDTWGNTDKLIF
TRDJ3,TRDV2,19,CACDTWGISGSWDTRQMFF
TRDJ3,TRDV2,18,CACDNTGGSSWDTRQMFF
TRDJ3,TRDV2,17,CACDKLGISWDTRQMFF
TRDJ2,TRDV2,17,CACDTLGDTALTAQLFF
TRDJ3,TRDV2,19,CACDTVLGIGSWDTRQMFF
TRDJ3,TRDV2,18,CACDITGASSWDTRQMFF
TRDJ1,TRDV2,14,CACDTWGIGDKLIF
TRDJ3,TRDV2,19,CACDTVRGYGSWDTRQMFF
TRDJ2,TRDV2,14,CACDILGDTAQLFF
TRDJ3,TRDV2,17,CACDTAGSSWDTRQMFF
TRDJ3,TRDV2,18,CACDTGGYGSWDTRQMFF
TRDJ3,TRDV2,18,CACDKLGDNSWDTRQMFF
TRDJ1,TRDV2,15,CACDTKGIRTDKLIF
TRDJ2,TRDV2,15,CACDTLGDTAAQLFF
TRDJ2,TRDV2,16,CACDTVGKRGAAQLFF
TRDJ1,TRDV2,18,CACDRLGDLVTYTDKLIF
TRDJ2,TRDV2,16,CACDTGNWGMTAQLFF
TRDJ2,TRDV2,15,CACDTLGDTPAQLFF
TRDJ3,TRDV2,18,CACDTWGMSSWDTRQMFF
TRDJ1,TRDV2,17,CACDTDWGIRGTDKLIF
TRDJ1,TRDV2,16,CACDSVLGKRTDKLIF
TRDJ1,TRDV2,18,CACDTGTWGIRGEDKLIF
TRDJ3,TRDV2,20,CACDTVEGDWSSWDTRQMFF
TRDJ3,TRDV2,18,CACDTVGEASWDTRQMFF
TRDJ1,TRDV2,16,CACDRLGDPYTDKLIF
TRDJ3,TRDV2,15,CACDTIAWDTRQMFF
TRDJ3,TRDV2,17,CACDTVRGYWDTRQMFF
TRDJ1,TRDV2,16,CACDVLGPPNSDKLIF
TRDJ1,TRDV2,15,CACDPWGIRTDKLIF
TRDJ1,TRDV2,16,CACDTVGDTDTDKLIF
TRDJ2,TRDV2,18,CACDVLGDTAALTAQLFF
TRDJ2,TRDV2,15,CACDTWGIVTAQLFF
TRDJ1,TRDV2,14,CACDRWGIGDKLIF
TRDJ3,TRDV2,17,CACERGIRSWDTRQMFF
TRDJ1,TRDV2,16,CACDPVLGDMPKKLIF
TRDJ3,TRDV2,16,CACDTVLSWDTRQMFF
TRDJ3,TRDV2,19,CACDVLGDTSSWDTRQMFF
TRDJ3,TRDV2,13,CACDTWDTRQMFF
TRDJ2,TRDV2,16,CACDTMGDTGTAQLFF
TRDJ3,TRDV2,18,CACDTGGYRTWDTRQMFF
TRDJ1,TRDV2,16,CACDTVGLGDTDKLIF
TRDJ1,TRDV2,15,CACDSTGGYTDKLIF
TRDJ1,TRDV2,15,CACDTLGTYTDKLIF